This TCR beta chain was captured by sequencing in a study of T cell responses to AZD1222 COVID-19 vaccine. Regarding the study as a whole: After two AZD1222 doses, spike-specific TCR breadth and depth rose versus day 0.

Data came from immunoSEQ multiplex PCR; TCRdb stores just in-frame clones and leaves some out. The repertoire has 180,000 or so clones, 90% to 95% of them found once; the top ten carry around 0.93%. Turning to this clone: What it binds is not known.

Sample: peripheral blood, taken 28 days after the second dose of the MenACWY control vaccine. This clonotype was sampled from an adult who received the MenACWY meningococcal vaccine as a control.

The CDR3 DNA sequence: TGCGCCAGCAGCTTGGGTGGGCAGCCGTACATCTATGGCTACACCTTC. Translating gives CASSLGGQPYIYGYTF. J is TRBJ1-2 and V is TRBV5-1; D gene uncertain. CDR1 is SGHRS and CDR2 is YFSETQ in the germline V gene. CDR3 length: 16 amino acids. The V gene lost 0 bases and the J gene lost 4 bases, with 16 bases spanning the gap.